This T cell receptor beta chain was found in a study of blood T cell repertoires in COVID-19. Patients from Seattle were sampled longitudinally, starting during active infection. As handled by the study authors: Quantification of nucleated cells was approximated via reference gene primer amplification. TCRdb keeps only in-frame clones here, not all; method: immunoSEQ multiplex PCR. V, J and clone size were drawn from that table, and D and trimming were deduced from the DNA. This sample yields under 450,000 clones, of which about 91% are seen a single time; roughly 13% belongs to the top ten. The sequencing input was peripheral blood. The sequence was obtained from a woman aged 50 to 60 with COVID-19, enrolled during active disease.

The CDR3 region is CASSLVEETQYF. The CDR3 DNA reads as TGTGCCAGCAGCTTAGTAGAGGAGACCCAGTACTTC. The chain is built from TRBV7-2 and TRBJ2-5, with D unresolved. CDR3 size: 12 residues. V lost 1 base and J 5 bases, leaving 5 bases between the germline ends. Looked up from germline, CDR1 is SGHTA and CDR2 is FQGNSA.